What follows describes a single T cell receptor beta chain. The CDR3 runs to 17 residues. The trim removed 3 bases at V and 0 bases at J, leaving 5 bases unmatched. Looked up from germline, CDR1 is KGHSH and CDR2 is LQKENI. The data belong to a study of human T cells and chemical hapten exposure. Time point here: patch test 1, 2 weeks after DPC sensitization. Indicated treatment: therapeutic diphenylcyclopropenone sensitization with weekly scalp DPC. In the authors' workflow: Counts of TCRs in each sample centred on a median of about 95,000 and extended from around 25,000 to 690,000. TCRdb ran MiXCR on the RACE reads and lists one entry per CDR3 protein. TCRdb, not the authors, supplied the V and J calls. There are some 200,000 distinct CDR3 sequences in the sample; approximately 20% occur only once, and roughly 6.7% lies in the top ten.

The source material was whole blood, sampled in connection with sensitization to the hapten diphenylcyclopropenone (DPC). This receptor was taken from a woman aged 45-65 years with alopecia areata. Some clones in this sample may be carry-over from other donors' samples. The chain recombines TRBV18 with TRBJ2-3, with 11 bases aligning to TRBD2. The CDR3 region is CASSPRRTSGSTDTQYF. The CDR3 DNA reads as TGTGCCAGCTCACCGAGGCGGACTAGCGGGAGCACAGATACGCAGTATTTT.